This note documents a single TCR beta chain sequence. The CDR3 extends over 17 amino acids. The ends were cut back, 2 bases at V and 0 bases at J, with 14 bases in the middle. CDR1 is KGHSH, CDR2 LQKENI, per germline. This entry comes from a study of blood T cell repertoires in COVID-19. Study context: Sample material is recorded as cDNA or gDNA derived from T cells, B-cell-depleted T cells, or PBMCs.

Authors' processing steps: Reference gene primer amplification in the assay estimated nucleated cell counts. Profiling relied on immunoSEQ multiplex PCR, and the TCRdb table lists in-frame clones only, not all of them. V, J and clone size are taken as reported in that table, and D and trimming were inferred from the DNA itself. The sample has about 110,000 clones; over 65% are singletons. The clonotype originates from an older woman with acute or convalescent COVID-19. The gene calls are TRBV18 and TRBJ2-1; the D gene is possibly TRBD2 (6 bases). What was sequenced was peripheral blood. The CDR3 coding sequence is TGTGCCAGCTCACCATGGGGGGAGACCCGCTCCTACAATGAGCAGTTCTTC. Amino acid sequence: CASSPWGETRSYNEQFF.